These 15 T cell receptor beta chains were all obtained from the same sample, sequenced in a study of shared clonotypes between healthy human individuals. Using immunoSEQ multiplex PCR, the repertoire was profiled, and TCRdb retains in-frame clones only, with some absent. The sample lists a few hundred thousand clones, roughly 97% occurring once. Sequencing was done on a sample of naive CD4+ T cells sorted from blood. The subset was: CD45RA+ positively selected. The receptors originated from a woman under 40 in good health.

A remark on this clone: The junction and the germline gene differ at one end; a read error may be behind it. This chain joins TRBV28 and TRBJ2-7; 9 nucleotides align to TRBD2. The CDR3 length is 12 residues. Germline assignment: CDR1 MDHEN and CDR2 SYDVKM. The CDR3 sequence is CASSPRLAERDF. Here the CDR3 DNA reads TGTGCCAGCAGTCCTCGACTAGCGGAGAGGGACTTC.

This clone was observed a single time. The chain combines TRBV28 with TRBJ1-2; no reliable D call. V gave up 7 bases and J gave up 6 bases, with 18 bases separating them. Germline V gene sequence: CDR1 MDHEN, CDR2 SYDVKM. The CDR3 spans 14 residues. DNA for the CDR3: TGTGCCAGCATAAAAGGGTCTCTAGCCGATGGCTACACCTTC. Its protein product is CASIKGSLADGYTF.

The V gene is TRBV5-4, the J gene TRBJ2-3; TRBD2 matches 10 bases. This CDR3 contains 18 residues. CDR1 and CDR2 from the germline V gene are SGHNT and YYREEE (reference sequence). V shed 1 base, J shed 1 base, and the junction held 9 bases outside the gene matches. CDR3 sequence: CASSLRLAGVWGTDTQYF. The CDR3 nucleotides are TGTGCCAGCAGCTTGCGTCTAGCGGGAGTCTGGGGCACAGATACGCAGTATTTT. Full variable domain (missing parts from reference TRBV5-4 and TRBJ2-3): ETGVTQSPTHLIKTRGQQVTLRCSSQSGHNTVSWYQQALGQGPQFIFQYYREEENGRGNFPPRFSGLQFPNYSSELNVNALELDDSALYLCASSLRLAGVWGTDTQYFGPGTRLTVL.

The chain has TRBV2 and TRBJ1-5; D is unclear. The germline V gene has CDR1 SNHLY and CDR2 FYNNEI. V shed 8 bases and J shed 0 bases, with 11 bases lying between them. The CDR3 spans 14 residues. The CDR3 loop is CASGPDYSNQPQHF. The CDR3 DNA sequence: TGTGCCAGCGGACCAGATTATAGCAATCAGCCCCAGCATTTT.

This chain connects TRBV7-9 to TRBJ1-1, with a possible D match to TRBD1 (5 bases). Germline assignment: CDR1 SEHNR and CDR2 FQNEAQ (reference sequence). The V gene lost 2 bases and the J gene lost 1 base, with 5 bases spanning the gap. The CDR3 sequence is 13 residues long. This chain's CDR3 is CASSLRGNTEAFF. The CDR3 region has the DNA TGTGCCAGCAGCTTAAGGGGGAACACTGAAGCTTTCTTT.

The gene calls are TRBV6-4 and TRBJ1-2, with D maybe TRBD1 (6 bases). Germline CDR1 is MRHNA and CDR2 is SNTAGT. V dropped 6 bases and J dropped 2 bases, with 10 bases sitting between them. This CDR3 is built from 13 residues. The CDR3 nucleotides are TGTGCCAGCAGCCCAACAGGGAACTATGGCTACACCTTC. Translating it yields CASSPTGNYGYTF.

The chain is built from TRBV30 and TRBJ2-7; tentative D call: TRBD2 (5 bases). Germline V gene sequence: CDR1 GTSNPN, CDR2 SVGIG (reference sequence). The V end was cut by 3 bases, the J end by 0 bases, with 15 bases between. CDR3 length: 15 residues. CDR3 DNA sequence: TGTGCCTGGAGAAGGGAGTCGACCCCCTCCTACGAGCAGTACTTC. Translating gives CAWRRESTPSYEQYF.

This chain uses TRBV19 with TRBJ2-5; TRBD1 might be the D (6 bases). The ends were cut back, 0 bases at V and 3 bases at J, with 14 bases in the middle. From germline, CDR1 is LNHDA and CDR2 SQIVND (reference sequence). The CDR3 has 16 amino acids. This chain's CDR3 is CASSIDRGAGEETQYF. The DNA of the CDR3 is TGTGCCAGTAGTATAGATCGAGGGGCAGGGGAAGAGACCCAGTACTTC.

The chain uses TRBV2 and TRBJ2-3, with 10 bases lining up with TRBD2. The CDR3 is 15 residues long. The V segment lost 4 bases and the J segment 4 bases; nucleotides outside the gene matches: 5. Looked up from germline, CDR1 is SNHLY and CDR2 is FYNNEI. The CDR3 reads CASSVLAGVPDTQYF. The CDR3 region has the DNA TGTGCCAGCAGTGTCCTAGCGGGAGTCCCAGATACGCAGTATTTT.

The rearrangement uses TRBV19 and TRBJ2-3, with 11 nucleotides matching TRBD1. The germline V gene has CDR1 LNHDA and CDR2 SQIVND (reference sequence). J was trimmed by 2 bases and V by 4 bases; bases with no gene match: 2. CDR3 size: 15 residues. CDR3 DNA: TGTGCCAGTAGTAGGGACAGGGGGTTCACAGATACGCAGTATTTT. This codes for CASSRDRGFTDTQYF.

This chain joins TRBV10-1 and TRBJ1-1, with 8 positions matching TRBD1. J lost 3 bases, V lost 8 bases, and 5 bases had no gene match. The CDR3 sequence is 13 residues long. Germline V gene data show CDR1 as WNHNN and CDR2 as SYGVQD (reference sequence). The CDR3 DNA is TGCGCCAGCGCCGGACAGGGTGACACTGAAGCTTTCTTT. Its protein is CASAGQGDTEAFF.

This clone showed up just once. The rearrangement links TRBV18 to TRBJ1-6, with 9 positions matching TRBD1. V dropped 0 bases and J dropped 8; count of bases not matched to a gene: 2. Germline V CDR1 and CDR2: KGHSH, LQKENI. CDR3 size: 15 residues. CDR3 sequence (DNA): TGTGCCAGCTCACCACCGGGACAGGGTGATTCACCCCTCCACTTT. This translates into CASSPPGQGDSPLHF.

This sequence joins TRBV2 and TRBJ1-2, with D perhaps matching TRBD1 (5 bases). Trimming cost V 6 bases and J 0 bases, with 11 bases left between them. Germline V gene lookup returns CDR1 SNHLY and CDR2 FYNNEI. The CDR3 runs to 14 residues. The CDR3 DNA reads TGTGCCAGCAGATGGGGCGGGCCTAACTATGGCTACACCTTC. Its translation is CASRWGGPNYGYTF.

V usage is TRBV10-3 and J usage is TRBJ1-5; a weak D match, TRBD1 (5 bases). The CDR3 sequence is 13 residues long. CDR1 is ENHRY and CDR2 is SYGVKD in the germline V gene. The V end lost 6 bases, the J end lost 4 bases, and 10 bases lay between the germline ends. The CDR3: CAISAPGNQPQHF. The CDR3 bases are TGTGCCATCAGCGCACCAGGGAATCAGCCCCAGCATTTT.

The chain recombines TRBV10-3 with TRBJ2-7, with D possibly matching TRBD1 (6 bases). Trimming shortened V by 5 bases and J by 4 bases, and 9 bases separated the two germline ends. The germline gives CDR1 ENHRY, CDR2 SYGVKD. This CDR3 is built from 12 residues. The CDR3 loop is CAISKQGYEQYF. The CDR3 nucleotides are TGTGCCATCAGTAAACAGGGATACGAGCAGTACTTC.